The next 23 T cell receptor beta chains were all read from a single sample in a study of blood T cell repertoires in COVID-19. The assay was immunoSEQ multiplex PCR, and TCRdb's table has in-frame clones only and misses some. The sample carries 450,000 to 500,000 clones, 70% to 90% recorded once. The source material was PBMCs or T cells enriched from blood (not recorded which). These receptors all stem from a woman in her sixties or seventies who had recovered from COVID-19.

The chain carries TRBV10-2 and TRBJ1-6, with D possibly being TRBD1 (5 bases). This CDR3 spans 16 amino acids. Germline CDR1 is WSHSY and CDR2 is SAAADI. Between the trimmed V and J ends, which lost 3 bases and 0 bases, there was a span of 9 bases. CDR3 protein: CASSEGVSSYNSPLHF. The CDR3 DNA follows: TGCGCCAGCAGTGAAGGGGTGAGCTCCTATAATTCACCCCTCCACTTT.

The rearrangement links TRBV21-1 to TRBJ2-7; TRBD2, the table's D call, was not compared with the DNA. TRBV21-1 is given as a pseudogene. This CDR3 has 13 amino acids. The CDR3 loop is CASSKLMRDEQYV. The CDR3 DNA sequence: TGTGCCAGCAGCAAACTTATGCGGGACGAGCAGTACGTC.

V usage is TRBV9 and J usage is TRBJ2-2; D may be TRBD2 (5 bases). The CDR3 has 14 amino acids. The germline gives CDR1 SGDLS, CDR2 YYNGEE. Trimming took 4 bases from V and 6 from J, leaving 13 bases between them. CDR3 sequence reads: CASSPLTGAGELFF. In nucleotides, the CDR3 is TGTGCCAGCAGCCCTCTCACCGGGGCCGGGGAGCTGTTTTTT.

The chain joins TRBV6-1 to TRBJ1-6; 9 nucleotides agree with TRBD1. V shed 2 bases, J shed 10 bases, and the junction held 6 bases outside the gene matches. The CDR3 loop spans 15 amino acids. Germline values: CDR1 MNHNS, CDR2 SASEGT. The CDR3 here is CASSERDRARSPLHF. Written as DNA, the CDR3 is TGTGCCAGCAGTGAACGGGACAGGGCGAGGTCACCCCTCCACTTT.

The rearrangement joins TRBV15 to TRBJ1-2; perhaps TRBD1 as D (5 bases). V lost 5 bases to trimming and J lost 1 base, with 20 bases between them. From germline, CDR1 is LNHNV and CDR2 YYDKDF (reference sequence). The CDR3 runs to 17 residues. This CDR3 is CATSAHGQEGLNYGYTF. As DNA, the CDR3 is TGTGCCACCAGCGCGCATGGGCAGGAGGGACTTAACTATGGCTACACCTTC.

The chain combines TRBV6-1 with TRBJ1-3, with D maybe TRBD1 (5 bases). The CDR3 covers 16 residues. The germline V and J ends were trimmed by 3 bases and 4 bases, with 16 bases remaining between them. The germline V gene has CDR1 MNHNS and CDR2 SASEGT. For the CDR3, the DNA is TGTGCCAGCAGTGATCTTGGGGCCCTGGCGGGAAACACCATATATTTT. Translated: CASSDLGALAGNTIYF.

The chain carries TRBV6-5 and TRBJ2-2; D possibly corresponds to TRBD2 (6 bases). The CDR3 contains 14 residues. Trimming took off 7 bases at V and 2 bases at J, with 11 bases between the two ends. Germline CDR1 and CDR2: MNHEY and SVGAGI. The CDR3 nucleotides read TGTGCCAGCATAGGAGGGTTCAACACCGGGGAGCTGTTTTTT. This sequence encodes CASIGGFNTGELFF.

This clone came up a few times. CDR3 loop: CASSSQGTNTGELFF. The CDR3 coding sequence is TGCGCCAGCAGCTCACAGGGGACTAACACCGGGGAGCTGTTTTTT. This chain uses TRBV4-1 with TRBJ2-2; perhaps TRBD1 as D (7 bases). Trimming pared 5 bases from V and 2 bases from J, leaving 12 bases between. CDR3 size: 15 residues. CDR1 is MGHRA and CDR2 is YSYEKL in the germline V gene.

This clone was detected once. The V gene is TRBV2, the J gene TRBJ1-1, with D tentatively TRBD1 (5 bases). Trimming stripped 6 bases from V and 4 bases from J, with 21 bases between. This CDR3 has 16 amino acids. The germline V gene has CDR1 SNHLY and CDR2 FYNNEI. The CDR3 here is CASRGSIGVGGTEAFF. CDR3 bases: TGTGCCAGCAGAGGATCGATCGGTGTGGGGGGCACTGAAGCTTTCTTT. Looking up the rest from reference TRBV2 and TRBJ1-1 gives the full variable domain: EPEVTQTPSHQVTQMGQEVILRCVPISNHLYFYWYRQILGQKVEFLVSFYNNEISEKSEIFDDQFSVERPDGSNFTLKIRSTKLEDSAMYFCASRGSIGVGGTEAFFGQGTRLTVV.

A single count supports this clone. The sample holds other DNA sequences that translate to the same CDR3. This chain joins TRBV29-1 and TRBJ1-2, with D possibly being TRBD1 (6 bases). The length of the CDR3 is 13 residues. Trimming removed 5 bases from V and 0 bases from J, with 10 bases in between. Germline values: CDR1 SQVTM, CDR2 ANQGSEA. DNA for the CDR3: TGCAGCGTTATGACAGGAGCTAACTATGGCTACACCTTC. Translation gives CSVMTGANYGYTF.

The genes are TRBV7-9 and TRBJ1-2; 12 nucleotides agree with TRBD1. V gave up 5 bases and J gave up 5 bases; unmatched junction bases: 12. Germline V gives CDR1 SEHNR, CDR2 FQNEAQ (reference sequence). This CDR3 comprises 17 residues. CDR3 protein: CASSPGTGGELGYGYTF. CDR3 bases: TGTGCCAGCAGCCCCGGGACAGGGGGCGAGTTAGGTTATGGCTACACCTTC.

The V gene is TRBV5-5, the J gene TRBJ1-4, with no clear D. This CDR3 region has 15 residues. Germline-derived CDR1 and CDR2 are SGHKS and YYEKEE (reference sequence). Deletions cut 0 bases from V and 5 bases from J, with 11 bases between. The CDR3 spells CASSLGTEPNEKLFF. CDR3 DNA: TGTGCCAGCAGCTTGGGTACGGAGCCGAATGAAAAACTGTTTTTT. Combining the CDR3 with reference TRBV5-5 and TRBJ1-4 gives the whole variable domain DAGVTQSPTHLIKTRGQQVTLRCSPISGHKSVSWYQQVLGQGPQFIFQYYEKEERGRGNFPDRFSARQFPNYSSELNVNALLLGDSALYLCASSLGTEPNEKLFFGSGTQLSVL.

This clone is a singleton in its sample. The chain employs TRBV5-5 and TRBJ1-4; D is uncertain. Germline assignment: CDR1 SGHKS and CDR2 YYEKEE (reference sequence). The CDR3 is made up of 14 amino acids. V was shortened by 4 bases and J by 5 bases, with 12 bases between the two germline ends. This CDR3 is CASSPIESNEKLFF. In nucleotides, the CDR3 is TGTGCCAGCAGCCCCATTGAGTCCAATGAAAAACTGTTTTTT.

The DNA of the CDR3 is TGTGCCAGCAGCTTAACGGGAAGGCAGTACTTC. Translation gives CASSLTGRQYF. The chain couples TRBV7-2 to TRBJ2-7; D possibly corresponds to TRBD2 (5 bases). Germline V gives CDR1 SGHTA, CDR2 FQGNSA. V was pared by 2 bases and J by 9 bases, with 8 bases between. This CDR3 is 11 amino acids long.

The rearrangement uses TRBV19 and TRBJ1-6; the match to TRBD1 covers 7 bases. V dropped 7 bases and J dropped 8; count of bases not matched to a gene: 14. Germline CDR1 and CDR2: LNHDA and SQIVND (reference sequence). This CDR3 region has 16 residues. CDR3: CASTSGGGQDYSPLHF. The CDR3 bases are TGTGCCAGTACCTCCGGAGGGGGCCAGGATTATTCACCCCTCCACTTT. Drawing the rest from reference TRBV19 and TRBJ1-6, the complete variable domain is DGGITQSPKYLFRKEGQNVTLSCEQNLNHDAMYWYRQDPGQGLRLIYYSQIVNDFQKGDIAEGYSVSREKKESFPLTVTSAQKNPTAFYLCASTSGGGQDYSPLHFGNGTRLTVT.

CDR3 region: CASSASGNSPLHF. The CDR3 nucleotides read TGTGCCAGCAGCGCCTCAGGAAATTCACCCCTCCACTTT. The chain carries TRBV7-2 and TRBJ1-6; no reliable D call. The CDR3 consists of 13 residues. Germline V CDR1 and CDR2: SGHTA, FQGNSA. The V gene lost 5 bases and the J gene lost 7 bases, with 9 bases spanning the gap.

This rearrangement joins TRBV27 to TRBJ2-1; no firm D call. Germline V gene sequence: CDR1 MNHEY, CDR2 SMNVEV (reference sequence). The CDR3 sequence is 16 residues long. V lost 6 bases and J lost 0, with 15 bases in between. The CDR3 nucleotides are TGTGCCAGCAGACCGTACTCAGGTAGCTCCTACAATGAGCAGTTCTTC. Translated, it gives CASRPYSGSSYNEQFF.

The chain has TRBV5-1 and TRBJ2-3, with TRBD1 matching over 7 bases. The CDR3 has 14 residues. Germline V gene sequence: CDR1 SGHRS, CDR2 YFSETQ. V dropped 6 bases and J dropped 5; count of bases not matched to a gene: 9. CDR3 DNA sequence: TGCGCCAGCAACTGGGCAGGGGGACAAGATACGCAGTATTTT. This sequence encodes CASNWAGGQDTQYF.

The gene calls are TRBV4-1 and TRBJ1-6; no definite D call. The germline V gene encodes CDR1 MGHRA and CDR2 YSYEKL. Trimming removed 2 bases from V and 8 bases from J, with 13 bases in between. The CDR3 contains 15 residues. The CDR3 here is CASSQPPAGYSPLHF. The CDR3, as DNA: TGCGCCAGCAGCCAACCCCCAGCAGGCTATTCACCCCTCCACTTT.

This chain uses TRBV6-5 with TRBJ1-1; no clear D. With 2 bases removed from V and 1 base from J, the gap between germline ends came to 11 bases. This CDR3 has 15 amino acids. Germline CDR1 and CDR2: MNHEY and SVGAGI. In nucleotides, the CDR3 is TGTGCCAGCAGTTACGGACTAACTTGGAACACTGAAGCTTTCTTT. This encodes CASSYGLTWNTEAFF.

The rearrangement uses TRBV5-1 and TRBJ1-1; 7 bases align to TRBD1. Germline V lookup: CDR1 SGHRS, CDR2 YFSETQ. This CDR3 spans 15 amino acids. Unmatched junction bases numbered 5, after V lost 3 bases and J lost 0 bases. CDR3 nucleotides: TGCGCCAGCAGCTCGGGACAGCGAGTGAACACTGAAGCTTTCTTT. It specifies CASSSGQRVNTEAFF.

This sequence joins TRBV12-3 or TRBV12-4 and TRBJ2-2; unclear D gene. The CDR3 extends over 12 amino acids. V lost 3 bases and J lost 8, with 7 bases in between. Here the CDR3 reads CASSFLSGELFF. As DNA, the CDR3 is TGTGCCAGCAGTTTTCTGTCTGGGGAGCTGTTTTTT.

V and J are TRBV6-5 and TRBJ1-1; D not resolved. With 10 bases removed from V and 1 base from J, the gap between germline ends came to 13 bases. The CDR3 contains 13 residues. Germline CDR1 reads MNHEY; CDR2 reads SVGAGI. The CDR3 DNA sequence: TGTGCCACCAAAACTCAACCGAACACTGAAGCTTTCTTT. The encoded protein is CATKTQPNTEAFF.